Below, 2 T cell receptor beta chains from the same sample are listed, as sequenced in a study of graft-versus-host responses after intestinal transplantation. No cognate antigen is known for these TCRs. Using immunoSEQ multiplex PCR, the repertoire was profiled, and TCRdb retains in-frame clones only, with some absent. The repertoire holds fewer than 85,000 clones, with 75% to 90% as singletons. This specimen consisted of unstimulated CD4+ T cells sorted from spleen or lymph node cells, obtained before transplant. The receptors shown here come from a human donor who was the organ donor for an intestinal transplant.

The rearrangement uses TRBV11-2 and TRBJ2-2; no firm D call. CDR3 length equals 16 residues. Trimming took 3 bases from V and 6 from J, leaving 17 bases between them. Germline V lookup: CDR1 SGHAT, CDR2 FQNNGV. CDR3 region: CASSLFLYGRAGELFF. CDR3 sequence (DNA): TGTGCCAGCAGCTTGTTTTTGTACGGTCGGGCCGGGGAGCTGTTTTTT.

This sequence joins TRBV7-9 and TRBJ1-6; tentatively, D is TRBD1 (6 bases). CDR3 size: 15 residues. Germline V gene lookup returns CDR1 SEHNR and CDR2 FQNEAQ (reference sequence). V was clipped by 5 bases and J by 4 bases, with 12 bases between them. CDR3: CASSTLTGYNSPLHF. As DNA, the CDR3 is TGTGCCAGCAGCACCCTTACAGGGTATAATTCACCCCTCCACTTT.